Shown below are 2 T cell receptor beta chains from a single sample sequenced in a study of blood T cell repertoires in COVID-19. Produced via immunoSEQ multiplex PCR; TCRdb's table is partial and in-frame only. The sample holds roughly 230,000 clones, over 80% seen once. Specimen: peripheral blood. The receptors shown here come from a man between 35 and 55 years old with acute or convalescent COVID-19.

This clone showed up just once. The rearrangement joins TRBV14 to TRBJ2-2; a weak D match, TRBD1 (7 bases). Trimming removed 4 bases from V and 7 bases from J, with 19 bases in between. From germline, CDR1 is SGHDN and CDR2 FVKESK. The CDR3 length is 16 residues. Here the CDR3 DNA reads TGTGCCAGCAGCCCCCCCCCACAGGGGAGGTACGGGGAGCTGTTTTTT. Protein product: CASSPPPQGRYGELFF.

This chain links TRBV5-1 with TRBJ2-1, with 14 bases fitting TRBD2. Losses at the gene ends were 3 bases for V and 7 bases for J; bases not matched to a gene: 6. The germline gives CDR1 SGHRS, CDR2 YFSETQ. The CDR3 sequence is 16 residues long. Here the CDR3 DNA reads TGCGCCAGCAGCTGGGCGGGACTAGCGGGAGCTAATGAGCAGTTCTTC. It is translated as CASSWAGLAGANEQFF.